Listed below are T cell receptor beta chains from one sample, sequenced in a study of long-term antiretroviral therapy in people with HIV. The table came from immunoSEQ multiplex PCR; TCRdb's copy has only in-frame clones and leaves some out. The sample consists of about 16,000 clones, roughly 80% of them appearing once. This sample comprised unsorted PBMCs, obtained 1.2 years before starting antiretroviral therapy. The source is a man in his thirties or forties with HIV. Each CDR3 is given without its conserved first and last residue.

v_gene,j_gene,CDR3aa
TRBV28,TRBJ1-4,ATTGRHEKLF
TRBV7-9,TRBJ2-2,ASSLDGTGELF
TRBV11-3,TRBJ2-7,ASSAESGRANEQY
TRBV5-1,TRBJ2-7,ASSLAGHGGPPYEQY
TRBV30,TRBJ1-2,AWERDGYT
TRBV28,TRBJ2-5,ASSPETGPETQY
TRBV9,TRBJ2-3,ASSVGDSTDTQY
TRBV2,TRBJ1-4,ASSPTPGYTNEKLF
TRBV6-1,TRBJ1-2,ASSATGRYGYT
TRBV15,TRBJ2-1,ATSKGDNEQF
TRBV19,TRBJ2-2,ASRGAGELF
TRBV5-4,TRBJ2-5,ASSWGSGNGETQY
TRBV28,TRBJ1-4,ASRAIGHSRNEKLF
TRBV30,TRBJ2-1,AWSASYNEQF
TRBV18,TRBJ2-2,ASSSLDTNTGELF
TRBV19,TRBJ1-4,ASSRGRPVGNEKLF
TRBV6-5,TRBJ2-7,ASSSGTGRGAYEQY
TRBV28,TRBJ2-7,ASSLGGHNYEQY
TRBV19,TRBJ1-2,ASRGQGNLNYGYT
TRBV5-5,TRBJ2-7,ASSLEGATPSYEQY
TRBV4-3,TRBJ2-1,ASSQDSSYNEQF
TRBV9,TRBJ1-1,ASTSMEVGGTEAF
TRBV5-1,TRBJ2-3,ASSTVQGAGTDTQY
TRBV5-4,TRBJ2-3,ASSIYRAPSTDTQY
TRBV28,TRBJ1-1,ASSLSPVEAF
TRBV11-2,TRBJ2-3,ASSFRGVSTDTQY
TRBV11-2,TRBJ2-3,ASSNHRESADTQY
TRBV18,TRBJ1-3,ASSSESSGNTIY
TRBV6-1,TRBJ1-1,ASSTHGPWSTEAF
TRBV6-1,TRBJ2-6,ASSEEGAGANVLT
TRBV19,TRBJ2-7,ASSIASGKGNYYEQY
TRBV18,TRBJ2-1,ASSPEYGLAGVAYNEQF
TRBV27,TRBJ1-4,ASSLANRGEVGLF
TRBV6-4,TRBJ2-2,ASSDSPSGSPGELF
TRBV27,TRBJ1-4,ASSPQSGEYEKLF
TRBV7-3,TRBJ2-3,ASSPINTDTQY
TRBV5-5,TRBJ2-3,ASSPLRDTQY
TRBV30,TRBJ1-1,AQLITVLNTEAF
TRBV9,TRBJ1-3,ASSVEGPGNTIY
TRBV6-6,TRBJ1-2,ASSSQGAVGYT
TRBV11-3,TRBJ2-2,ASSLLPAGELF
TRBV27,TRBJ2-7,ASSYSGNLYEQY
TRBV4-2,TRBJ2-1,ASSPLTSGGYNEQF
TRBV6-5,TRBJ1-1,ASSYLGAAF
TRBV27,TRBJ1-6,ASSADGIYNSPLH
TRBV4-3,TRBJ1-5,ASSQDVDRYNQPQH
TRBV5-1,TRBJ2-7,ASPTPWGGYEQY
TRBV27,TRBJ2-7,ASSLRGQGVQY
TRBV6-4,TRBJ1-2,ASVGGSENYGYT